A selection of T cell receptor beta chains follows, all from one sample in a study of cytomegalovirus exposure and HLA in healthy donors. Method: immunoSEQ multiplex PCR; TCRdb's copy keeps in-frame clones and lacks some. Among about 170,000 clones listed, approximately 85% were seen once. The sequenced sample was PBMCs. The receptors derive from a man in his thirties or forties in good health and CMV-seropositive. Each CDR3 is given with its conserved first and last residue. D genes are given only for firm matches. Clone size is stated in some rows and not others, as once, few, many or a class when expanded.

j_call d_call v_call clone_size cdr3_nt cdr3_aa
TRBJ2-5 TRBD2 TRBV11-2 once TGTGCCAGCAGCCTCACCTCCATAGCGGGAGGTGAGACCCAGTACTTC CASSLTSIAGGETQYF
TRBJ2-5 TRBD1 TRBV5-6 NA TGTGCCAGCAGCTCCCTGAGGGGGCTAGTCGGTATGGAGACCCAGTACTTC CASSSLRGLVGMETQYF
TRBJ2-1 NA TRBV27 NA TGTGCCAGCAGTTTATCACTAGCCCTTCTCAATGAGCAGTTCTTC CASSLSLALLNEQFF
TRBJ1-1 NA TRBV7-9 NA TGTTCCAGCAGCCCCCGTAGCACTGAAGCTTTCTTT CSSSPRSTEAFF
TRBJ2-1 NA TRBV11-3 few TGTGCCAGCAGCGGGAGAGATTCCTACAATGAGCAGTTCTTC CASSGRDSYNEQFF
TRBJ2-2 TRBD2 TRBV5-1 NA TGCGCCAGCAGCCGACTAGCGGGAGGGTCCGGGGAGCTGTTTTTT CASSRLAGGSGELFF
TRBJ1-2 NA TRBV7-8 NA TGTGCCAGCAGCTTATTCCCGGGGAACTATGGCTACACCTTC CASSLFPGNYGYTF
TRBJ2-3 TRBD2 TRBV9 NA TGTGCCAGCAGCGTAGGGGTTTTAGCGGGAGTTGGAGATACGCAGTATTTT CASSVGVLAGVGDTQYF
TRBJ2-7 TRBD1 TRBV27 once TGTGCCAGCAGGCCAGACAGGGGCGCTAACTACGAGCAGTACTTC CASRPDRGANYEQYF
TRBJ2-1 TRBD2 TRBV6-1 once TGTGCCAGCAGTGTGGGACTAGCGGGACGCGTCCACAATGAGCAGTTCTTC CASSVGLAGRVHNEQFF
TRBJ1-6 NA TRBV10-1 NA TGCGCCAGCACCCTGGACAGCGGGACGACACCCCTCCACTTT CASTLDSGTTPLHF
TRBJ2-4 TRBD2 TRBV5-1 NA TGCGCCAGCAGCGCCCGACCACTAGCGGGAGATAGGGCCAAAAACATTCAGTACTTC CASSARPLAGDRAKNIQYF
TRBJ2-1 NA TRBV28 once TGTGCCAGCAGTTTGACTCACGTAGGTAATGAGCAGTTCTTC CASSLTHVGNEQFF
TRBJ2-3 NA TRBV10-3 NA TGTGCCATCAGTGAGAAGGGGGCAGATACGCAGTATTTT CAISEKGADTQYF
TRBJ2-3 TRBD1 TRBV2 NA TGTGCCAGCAGGGGGTGGGACAGGGGCGGAGATACGCAGTATTTT CASRGWDRGGDTQYF
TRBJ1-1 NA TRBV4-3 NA TGCGCCAGCAGCCAACTGAGGGGAGGCACTGAAGCTTTCTTT CASSQLRGGTEAFF
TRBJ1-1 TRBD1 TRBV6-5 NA TGTGCCAGCAGGGGACAGGGTGACACTGAAGCTTTCTTT CASRGQGDTEAFF
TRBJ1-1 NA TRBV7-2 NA TGTGCCAGCAGCTCCCAGGAGAACACTGAAGCTTTCTTT CASSSQENTEAFF
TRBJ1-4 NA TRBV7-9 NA TGTGCCAGCAGCTTTGGGGGCGGCCGTAATGAAAAACTGTTTTTT CASSFGGGRNEKLFF
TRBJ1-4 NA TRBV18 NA TGTGCCAGCTCACGACAGACAGCCCAAACTAATGAAAAACTGTTTTTT CASSRQTAQTNEKLFF
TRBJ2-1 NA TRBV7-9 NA TGTGCCAGCAGCCGACAGGATCGGGGTGAGCAGTTCTTC CASSRQDRGEQFF
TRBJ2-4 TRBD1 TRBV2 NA TGTGCCAGCAGTGATCCAGACAGGGGAGCCAAAAACATTCAGTACTTC CASSDPDRGAKNIQYF
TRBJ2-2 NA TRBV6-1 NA TGTGCCAGCAGTGAAGCCCTAGGAGGGGAGCTGTTTTTT CASSEALGGELFF
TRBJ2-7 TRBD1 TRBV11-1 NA TGTGCCAGCAGCTTAGGCACAGGGGTGGACGAGCAGTACTTC CASSLGTGVDEQYF
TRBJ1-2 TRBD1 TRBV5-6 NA TGTGCCAGCAGCTACACGGGACAGGGTGATGGCTACACCTTC CASSYTGQGDGYTF
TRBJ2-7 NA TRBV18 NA TGTGCCAGCTCACCACCCAGGGCGGCGCGTGAGCAGTACTTC CASSPPRAAREQYF
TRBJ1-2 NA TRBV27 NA TGTGCCAGCAGTCTTTTGACGTCCCGAACGGGAGGCTACACCTTC CASSLLTSRTGGYTF
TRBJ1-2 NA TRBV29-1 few TGCAGCGTTGATATAGGGCCCAGGGATGGCTACACCTTC CSVDIGPRDGYTF
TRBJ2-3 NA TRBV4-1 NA TGCGCCAGCAGCCAAGATCCTCCCCAGGGCATTATCACAGATACGCAGTATTTT CASSQDPPQGIITDTQYF
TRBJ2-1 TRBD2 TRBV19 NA TGTGCCAGTAGTGCCTTGGAGGGACTAGTCGCCTACAATGAGCAGTTCTTC CASSALEGLVAYNEQFF
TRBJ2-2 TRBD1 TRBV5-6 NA TGTGCCAGCAGCTATTCACCGACTAGACAGGGGGCCACCGGGGAGCTGTTTTTT CASSYSPTRQGATGELFF
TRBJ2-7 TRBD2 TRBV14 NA TGTGCCAGCAGCCAAGGGACTAGCTACGAGCAGTACTTC CASSQGTSYEQYF
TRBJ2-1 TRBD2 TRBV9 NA TGTGCCAGCAGCGTAGGACTAGCGGGGAACAATGAGCAGTTCTTC CASSVGLAGNNEQFF
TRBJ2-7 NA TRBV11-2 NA TGTGCCAGCAGTTATACTCTTGGCTACGAGCAGTACTTC CASSYTLGYEQYF
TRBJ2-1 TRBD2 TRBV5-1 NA TGCGCCAGCAGGCGAACTAGCGGGAGCTCCTACAATGAGCAGTTCTTC CASRRTSGSSYNEQFF
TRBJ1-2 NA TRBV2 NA TGTGCCAGCAGTGAAACAGGGCATGGCTACACCTTC CASSETGHGYTF
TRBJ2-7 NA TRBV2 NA TGTGCCAGCAGTGCTGGGACTGCCATCTCCTACGAGCAGTACTTC CASSAGTAISYEQYF
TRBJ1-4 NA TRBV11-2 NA TGTGCCAGCAGCTTGACCCCCAGTTCGGCGGTAGAAAAACTGTTTTTT CASSLTPSSAVEKLFF
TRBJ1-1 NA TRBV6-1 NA TGTGCCGTTCGACAGGAGACGAACACTGAAGCTTTCTTT CAVRQETNTEAFF
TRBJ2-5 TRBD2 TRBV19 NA TGTGCCAGTAGACGACTAGCGGAAGAGACCCAGTACTTC CASRRLAEETQYF
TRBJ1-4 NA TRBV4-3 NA TGCGCCAGCAGCCACCTCGGCAGGCTTGAAAAACTGTTTTTT CASSHLGRLEKLFF
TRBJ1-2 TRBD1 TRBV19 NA TGTGCCAGTAGTTCAGGGGGCAGATTTAACTATGGCTACACCTTC CASSSGGRFNYGYTF
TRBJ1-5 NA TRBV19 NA TGTGCCAGTAGTATAGGAGGCAGGGTTAAGCCCCAGCATTTT CASSIGGRVKPQHF
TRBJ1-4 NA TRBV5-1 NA TGCGCCAGCCAGACTAACTCGGGGACTAATGAAAAACTGTTTTTT CASQTNSGTNEKLFF
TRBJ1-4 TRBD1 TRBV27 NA TGTGCCAGCAGTTGGGGACAGGGCGCGGAAAAACTGTTTTTT CASSWGQGAEKLFF
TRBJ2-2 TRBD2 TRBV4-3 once TGCGCCAGCAGCCGACAGCGGCTAGCGGGGAACACCGGGGAGCTGTTTTTT CASSRQRLAGNTGELFF
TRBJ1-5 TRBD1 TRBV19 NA TGTGCCAGTAGTCCACGACAGGGGGCAAGGAGCAATCAGCCCCAGCATTTT CASSPRQGARSNQPQHF
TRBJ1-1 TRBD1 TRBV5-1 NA TGCGCCAGCAGCTTAGAACAGGGGGAAACTGAAGCTTTCTTT CASSLEQGETEAFF
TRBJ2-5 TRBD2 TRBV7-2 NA TGTGCCAGCAGCTTAAATCCCCTAGCGGGAGGAGAGACCCAGTACTTC CASSLNPLAGGETQYF
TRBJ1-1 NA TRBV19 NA TGTGCCAGTAGTATCGGGTGGACTGAAGCTTTCTTT CASSIGWTEAFF
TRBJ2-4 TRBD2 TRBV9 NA TGTGCCAGCAGCGCCGGGACTAGCGGGAGAGGGGCCAAAAACATTCAGTACTTC CASSAGTSGRGAKNIQYF
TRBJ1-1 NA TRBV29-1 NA TGCAGCGTCATGTCCACTGAAGCTTTCTTT CSVMSTEAFF
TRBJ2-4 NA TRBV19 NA TGTGCCAGTAGCCCGTCAGGCGGGGCATTTATAGACATTCAGTACTTC CASSPSGGAFIDIQYF
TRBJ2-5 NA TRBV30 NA TGTGCCTGGAGTGCGGGGGGCGCGGGTCCCCAGTACTTC CAWSAGGAGPQYF
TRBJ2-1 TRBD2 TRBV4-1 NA TGCGCCAGCAGCCAAGTCCCGACTAGCGGGAGAACCAATGAGCAGTTCTTC CASSQVPTSGRTNEQFF
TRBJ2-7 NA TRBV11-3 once TGTGCCAGCAGCTTCAGCGGAGGAATCTACGAGCAGTACTTC CASSFSGGIYEQYF
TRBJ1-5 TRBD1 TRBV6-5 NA TGTGCCAGTTCCCCGGACAGGAGGCAGCCCCAGCATTTT CASSPDRRQPQHF
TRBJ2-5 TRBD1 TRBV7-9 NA TGTGCCAGCAGCTACAGGGGGAAGACCCAGTACTTC CASSYRGKTQYF
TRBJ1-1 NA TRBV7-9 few TGTGCCAGCAGCGTAGGAGGGGGTTGGAGTACTGAAGCTTTCTTT CASSVGGGWSTEAFF
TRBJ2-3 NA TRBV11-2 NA TGTGCCAGCAGCTTAAATGGGGCGGCCGGTGGCTTCACAGATACGCAGTATTTT CASSLNGAAGGFTDTQYF